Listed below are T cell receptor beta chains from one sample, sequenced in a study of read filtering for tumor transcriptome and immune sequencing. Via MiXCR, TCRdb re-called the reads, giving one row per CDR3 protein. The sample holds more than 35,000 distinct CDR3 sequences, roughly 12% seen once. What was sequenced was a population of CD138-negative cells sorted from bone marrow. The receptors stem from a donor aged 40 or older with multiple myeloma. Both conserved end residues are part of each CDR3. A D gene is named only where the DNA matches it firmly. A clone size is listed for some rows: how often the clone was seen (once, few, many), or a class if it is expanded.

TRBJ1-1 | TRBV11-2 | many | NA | CASSLALSTEAFF | TGTGCCAGCAGCTTAGCTTTAAGCACTGAAGCTTTCTTT
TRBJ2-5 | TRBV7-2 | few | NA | CASSLDTRGETQYF | TGTGCCAGCAGCTTAGACACCCGCGGAGAGACCCAGTACTTC
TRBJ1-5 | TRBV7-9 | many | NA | CASSLTSNQPQHF | TGTGCCAGCAGCTTAACCTCCAATCAGCCCCAGCATTTT
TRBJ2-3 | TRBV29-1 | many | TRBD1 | CSGGTGGVTDTQYF | TGCAGCGGGGGGACAGGGGGAGTCACAGATACGCAGTATTTT
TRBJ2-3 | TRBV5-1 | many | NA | CASSRETDTQYF | TGCGCCAGCAGCAGGGAGACAGATACGCAGTATTTT
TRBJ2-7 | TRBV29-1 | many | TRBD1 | CSVEIRDRPHEQYF | TGCAGCGTTGAAATCCGGGACAGGCCCCACGAGCAGTACTTC
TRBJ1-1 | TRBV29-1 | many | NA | CSVKTAVTFF | TGCAGCGTTAAGACAGCGGTCACTTTCTTT
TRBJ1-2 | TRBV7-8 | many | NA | CASSLGGYGYTF | TGTGCCAGCAGCTTGGGAGGCTATGGCTACACCTTC
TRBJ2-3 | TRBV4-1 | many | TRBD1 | CASSLRTGGVPDTQYF | TGCGCCAGCAGCCTAAGGACAGGGGGCGTCCCAGATACGCAGTATTTT
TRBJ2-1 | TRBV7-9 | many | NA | CASSLSDGNEQFF | TGTGCCAGCAGCTTATCGGACGGGAATGAGCAGTTCTTC
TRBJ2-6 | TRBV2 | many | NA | CASKQGVGANVLTF | TGTGCCAGCAAGCAAGGGGTCGGGGCCAACGTCCTGACTTTC
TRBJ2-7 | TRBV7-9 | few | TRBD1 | CASSPGTEREQYF | TGTGCCAGCAGCCCTGGGACAGAGCGCGAGCAGTACTTC
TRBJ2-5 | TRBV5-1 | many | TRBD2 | CASSLRLAGGETQYF | TGCGCCAGCAGCTTAAGGCTAGCGGGGGGAGAGACCCAGTACTTC
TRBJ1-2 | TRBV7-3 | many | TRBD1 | CASSLTAGGYGYTF | TGTGCCAGCAGCTTAACAGCAGGGGGCTATGGCTACACCTTC
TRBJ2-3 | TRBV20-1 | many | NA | CSAFPSGTDTQYF | TGCAGTGCTTTTCCATCCGGCACAGATACGCAGTATTTT
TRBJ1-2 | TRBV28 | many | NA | CASSIPGNYGYTF | TGTGCCAGCAGTATCCCAGGGAACTATGGCTACACCTTC
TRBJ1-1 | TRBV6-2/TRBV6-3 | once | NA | CASSYGGVGNAEAFF | TGTGCCAGCAGTTACGGGGGCGTGGGCAACGCTGAAGCTTTCTTT
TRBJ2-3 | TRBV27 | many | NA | CASSLFGAADTQYF | TGTGCCAGCAGTTTATTCGGAGCGGCAGATACGCAGTATTTT
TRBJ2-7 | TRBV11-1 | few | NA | CASSLTGAEQYF | TGTGCCAGCAGCCTGACCGGGGCGGAGCAGTACTTC
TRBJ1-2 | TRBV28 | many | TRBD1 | CASSRTGGYGYTF | TGTGCCAGCTCCCGGACAGGGGGGTATGGCTACACCTTC
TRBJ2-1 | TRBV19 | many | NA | CASSTSSYNEQFF | TGTGCATCCTCCACTAGCTCCTACAATGAGCAGTTCTTC
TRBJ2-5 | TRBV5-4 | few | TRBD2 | CASSLDQRGGKTQYF | TGTGCCAGCAGCTTGGATCAGCGGGGGGGGAAGACCCAGTACTTC
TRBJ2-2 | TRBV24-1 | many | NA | CATGVSTGELFF | TGTGCCACCGGGGTTAGCACCGGGGAGCTGTTTTTT
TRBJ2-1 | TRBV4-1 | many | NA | CASSLERGMEQFF | TGCGCCAGCAGCCTAGAACGGGGGATGGAGCAGTTCTTC
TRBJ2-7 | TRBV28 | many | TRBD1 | CASSFVDRGLYEQYF | TGTGCCAGCAGTTTTGTGGACAGGGGCCTCTACGAGCAGTACTTC
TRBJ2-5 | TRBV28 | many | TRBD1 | CASSLGTGGWETQYF | TGTGCCAGCAGTTTAGGGACAGGGGGCTGGGAGACCCAGTACTTC
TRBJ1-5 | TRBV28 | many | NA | CASRPVGYNQPQHF | TGTGCCAGCAGGCCCGTGGGATACAATCAGCCCCAGCATTTT
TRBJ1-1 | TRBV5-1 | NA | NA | CASSLLAGANTEAFF | TGCGCCAGCAGCTTGTTGGCGGGAGCTAACACTGAAGCTTTCTTT
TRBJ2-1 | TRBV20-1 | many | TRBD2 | CSALAGANNEQFF | TGCAGTGCCCTAGCGGGGGCCAACAATGAGCAGTTCTTC
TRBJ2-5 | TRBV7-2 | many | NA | CASSLTAYQETQYF | TGTGCCAGCAGCCTCACGGCGTACCAAGAGACCCAGTACTTC
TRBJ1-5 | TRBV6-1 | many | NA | CASVETRGPQHF | TGTGCCAGCGTAGAGACTAGGGGTCCCCAGCATTTT
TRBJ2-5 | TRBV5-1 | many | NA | CASSWGETQYF | TGCGCCAGCAGCTGGGGGGAGACCCAGTACTTC
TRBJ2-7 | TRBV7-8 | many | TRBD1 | CASSSYGTGLYEQYF | TGTGCCAGCAGCTCCTACGGGACAGGGCTATACGAGCAGTACTTC
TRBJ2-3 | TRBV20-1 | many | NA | CSASDASSTDTQYF | TGCAGTGCTTCTGACGCTTCTAGCACAGATACGCAGTATTTT
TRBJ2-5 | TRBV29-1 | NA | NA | CSARQGGETQYF | TGCAGCGCTCGACAGGGAGGAGAGACCCAGTACTTC
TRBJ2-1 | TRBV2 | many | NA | CASSRDVSSYNEQFF | TGTGCCAGCAGCCGGGACGTCAGCTCCTACAATGAGCAGTTCTTC
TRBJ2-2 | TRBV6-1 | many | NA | CASTKPGETGELFF | TGTGCCAGCACCAAACCGGGGGAAACCGGGGAGCTGTTTTTT
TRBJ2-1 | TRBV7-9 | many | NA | CASSLGGEQFF | TGTGCCAGCAGCTTAGGAGGTGAGCAGTTCTTC
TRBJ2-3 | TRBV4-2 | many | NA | CASSRDIASTDTQYF | TGTGCCAGCAGCCGGGACATCGCTAGCACAGATACGCAGTATTTT
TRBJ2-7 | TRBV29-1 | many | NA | CSVALVSSAEQYF | TGCAGCGTTGCCCTCGTCTCGAGCGCCGAGCAGTACTTC
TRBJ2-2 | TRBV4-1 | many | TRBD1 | CASSQDRTGWSGELFF | TGCGCCAGCAGCCAAGACAGGACAGGTTGGAGCGGGGAGCTGTTTTTT
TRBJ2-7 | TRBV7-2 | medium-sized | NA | CASSFSGSYEQYF | TGTGCCAGCAGCTTCTCGGGGTCCTACGAGCAGTACTTC
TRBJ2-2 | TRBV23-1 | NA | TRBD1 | CASSRRTGDPTGELFF | TGCGCCAGCAGTCGCCGCACAGGGGACCCCACCGGGGAGCTGTTTTTT
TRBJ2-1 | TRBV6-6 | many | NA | CASSSSQVEQFF | TGTGCCAGCAGTTCCAGCCAGGTCGAGCAGTTCTTC
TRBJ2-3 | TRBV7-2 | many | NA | CASSQLRTDTQYF | TGTGCCAGCAGCCAGCTACGCACAGATACGCAGTATTTT
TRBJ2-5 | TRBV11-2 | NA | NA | CASSHGRLETQYF | TGTGCCAGCAGCCATGGAAGGTTAGAGACCCAGTACTTC
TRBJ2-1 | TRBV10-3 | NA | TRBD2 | CAISLSGTSNEQFF | TGTGCCATCAGTCTCTCCGGGACTAGCAATGAGCAGTTCTTC
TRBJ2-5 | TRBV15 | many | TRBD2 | CATSRLAEETQYF | TGTGCCACCAGCAGACTAGCGGAAGAGACCCAGTACTTC
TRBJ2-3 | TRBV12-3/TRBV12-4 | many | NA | CASSRPWRDLYTSTDTQYF | TGTGCCAGCAGCCGTCCGTGGAGGGACCTATACACTAGCACAGATACGCAGTATTTT
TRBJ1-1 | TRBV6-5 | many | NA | CASSAGGWTEAFF | TGTGCCAGCAGCGCCGGGGGGTGGACTGAAGCTTTCTTT
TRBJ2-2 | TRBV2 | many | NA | CASKVGGHPGELFF | TGTGCCAGCAAAGTGGGTGGACACCCCGGGGAGCTGTTTTTT
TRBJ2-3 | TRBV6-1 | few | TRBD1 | CASREGTGTQYF | TGTGCCAGCAGGGAAGGGACAGGGACGCAGTATTTT
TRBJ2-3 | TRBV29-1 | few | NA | CSVESSGTDTQYF | TGCAGCGTTGAATCTAGTGGCACAGATACGCAGTATTTT
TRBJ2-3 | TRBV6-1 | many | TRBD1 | CASRGQLSTDTQYF | TGTGCCAGCCGGGGACAGCTTAGCACAGATACGCAGTATTTT
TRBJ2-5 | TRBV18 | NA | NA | CASSPPNMGEETQYF | TGTGCCAGCTCACCACCGAACATGGGAGAAGAGACCCAGTACTTC
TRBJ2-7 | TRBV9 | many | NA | CASSVAPGGQYEQYF | TGTGCCAGCAGCGTAGCTCCTGGGGGACAATACGAGCAGTACTTC
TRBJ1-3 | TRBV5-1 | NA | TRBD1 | CASSPGGSSSGNTIYF | TGCGCCAGCAGCCCAGGGGGGAGTTCGTCTGGAAACACCATATATTTT
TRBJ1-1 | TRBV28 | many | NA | CASSLVKGEAFF | TGTGCCAGCAGTTTGGTTAAGGGGGAAGCTTTCTTT
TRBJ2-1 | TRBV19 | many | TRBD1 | CASIGQGASYNEQFF | TGTGCCAGTATTGGGCAGGGGGCATCTTACAATGAGCAGTTCTTC
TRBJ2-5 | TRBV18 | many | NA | CASSRGSQETQYF | TGTGCCAGCTCACGGGGCAGCCAAGAGACCCAGTACTTC